Listed below are T cell receptor beta chains from one sample, sequenced in a study of T cells in Graves' hyperthyroidism and ophthalmopathy. TCRdb reprocessed the multiplex PCR reads with MiXCR, giving one entry per CDR3 protein. Of hundreds of thousands of distinct CDR3 sequences in the sample, around a third are singletons; the top ten hold 30% to 40%. Sequences were obtained from blood. Every receptor here comes from a woman aged 40 to 55 with Graves' hyperthyroidism. Both conserved end residues are part of each CDR3. The D gene is left open where the match is weak. A clone size is listed for some rows: how often the clone was seen (once, few, many), or a class if it is expanded.

many	TRBV7-8	NA	CASSPRYNYGYTF
many	TRBV29-1	TRBD1	CSVETRDRETQYF
few	TRBV4-3	NA	CASSQATGYSYEQYF
NA	TRBV9	TRBD1	CASSVGTGTDNYTF
NA	TRBV3-1	TRBD1	CASSPGTGAAYEQYF
NA	TRBV5-4	TRBD1	CASSFDRGYNSPLHF
many	TRBV12-3/TRBV12-4	NA	CASSRGLNRETQYF
NA	TRBV19	NA	CASSWGGYSNQPQHF
NA	TRBV2	TRBD1	CASSPGQDGELFF
NA	TRBV7-9	NA	CASTLGGGRDEQYF
few	TRBV7-2	NA	CASSLRIDYGYTF
few	TRBV29-1	NA	CSVAPQDSYEQYF
few	TRBV5-6	TRBD1	CASSSDRVTEFF
NA	TRBV5-1	TRBD1	CASSGGTGNFAEAFF
many	TRBV11-2	NA	CASSFRQTSNYGYTF
many	TRBV7-2	NA	CASSGNRANVLTF
NA	TRBV7-2	TRBD2	CASSLPSGGAETQYF
many	TRBV7-2	NA	CASSLFGTDNEKLFF
NA	TRBV20-1	NA	CSARARDGSYGYTF
NA	TRBV15	NA	CATSRVPGTEQFF
NA	TRBV4-1	NA	CASSQMSGNQPQHF
NA	TRBV29-1	NA	CSVELRAGTSSYEQYF
many	TRBV5-1	NA	CASSSQVEDSGAFF
many	TRBV2	TRBD1	CASRAWDRGYEQYF
many	TRBV25-1	NA	CASSATATGANVLTF
few	TRBV29-1	NA	CSTALQETQYF
many	TRBV11-2	NA	CASSTQGANTEAFF
NA	TRBV20-1	NA	CSASHGGLTDGELFF
NA	TRBV5-1	NA	CASSSEGGGKLFF
many	TRBV24-1	NA	CATSDFQGLAELFTF
NA	TRBV10-1	NA	CASREWGRTEAFF
NA	TRBV4-3	NA	CASSQGDGWGGYTF
NA	TRBV19	NA	CASSPKGLTTSYEQYF
NA	TRBV15	NA	CATSRDPGPSADTQYF
few	TRBV6-2/TRBV6-3	NA	CASSYSYQEPYGYTF
many	TRBV9	TRBD1	CASSVGGQGSSPLHF